These 18 T cell receptor beta chains originate from one sample sequenced in a study of cytomegalovirus exposure and HLA in healthy donors (dated by TCRdb to the late 2010s). Libraries came from the immunoSEQ multiplex PCR assay. What TCRdb holds here is the immuneACCESS table cut down to in-frame rearrangements. Part of the clones is not present; checked against another copy, under half of the missing clones reflect an unresolved V gene, and the others are unexplained. Across this sample there are some 180,000 clones, with approximately 86% seen only once. The ten largest clones capture 7.2% of the sample. Sequenced material: PBMCs. The source is a young man in good health and CMV-seropositive.

The chain has TRBV5-4 and TRBJ2-7, with D maybe TRBD1 (6 bases). V gave up 4 bases and J gave up 5 bases, with 16 bases separating them. The CDR3 length is 14 residues. In germline, CDR1 is SGHNT, CDR2 YYREEE (reference sequence). The CDR3 bases are TGTGCCAGCAGCGACTCCGGGACATTCAACGAGCAGTACTTC. Translating it yields CASSDSGTFNEQYF.

This chain links TRBV6-1 with TRBJ2-2; D is unresolved. V was clipped by 6 bases and J by 1 base, with 6 bases between them. From germline, CDR1 is MNHNS and CDR2 SASEGT. The CDR3 extends over 13 amino acids. The CDR3 protein is CASSTQNTGELFF. The CDR3 DNA reads TGTGCCAGCAGCACACAGAACACCGGGGAGCTGTTTTTT.

V and J are TRBV9 and TRBJ1-1; weak D call: TRBD1 (6 bases). Germline loops: CDR1 SGDLS, CDR2 YYNGEE. The CDR3 runs to 14 residues. The germline V and J ends were trimmed by 4 bases and 0 bases, with 10 bases remaining between them. CDR3 nucleotide sequence: TGTGCCAGCAGCATACAGGGACTGAACACTGAAGCTTTCTTT. Translating it yields CASSIQGLNTEAFF.

The chain uses TRBV5-1 and TRBJ2-3; 14 bases are shared with TRBD2. This CDR3 is built from 17 residues. CDR1 SGHRS and CDR2 YFSETQ come from the germline V gene. Trimming took 0 bases from V and 3 from J; bases not matched to a gene: 3. The CDR3 loop is CASSLGTSGRWTDTQYF. The CDR3 DNA reads TGCGCCAGCAGCTTGGGGACTAGCGGGAGGTGGACAGATACGCAGTATTTT.

The chain uses TRBV6-5 and TRBJ2-7; the match to TRBD1 covers 7 bases. The CDR3 sequence is 15 residues long. CDR1 is MNHEY, CDR2 SVGAGI, per germline. J lost 5 bases, V lost 0 bases, and 7 bases had no gene match. The DNA of the CDR3 is TGTGCCAGCAGTTACTCGTTCGAACAGGGGAACGAGCAGTACTTC. Its translation is CASSYSFEQGNEQYF.

This sequence joins TRBV28 and TRBJ2-7, with a weak D call TRBD2 (6 bases). This CDR3 region has 16 residues. V gave up 4 bases and J gave up 3 bases, with 19 bases separating them. The V gene's germline CDR1 is MDHEN and CDR2 SYDVKM. The CDR3, as DNA: TGTGCCAGCAGTTCTATTCAAGGCGGGAAGGGCTACGAGCAGTACTTC. Translation gives CASSSIQGGKGYEQYF.

This rearrangement joins TRBV19 to TRBJ2-5; possible D gene TRBD1, 6 bases. V was clipped by 7 bases and J by 4 bases, with 13 bases between them. Germline V gene sequence: CDR1 LNHDA, CDR2 SQIVND (reference sequence). The CDR3 contains 13 residues. CDR3 coding DNA: TGTGCCAGTAACCTGGGCAGGGGAGAGACCCAGTACTTC. Its translation is CASNLGRGETQYF.

The chain links TRBV10-2 to TRBJ2-2, with 10 bases that match TRBD2. After removal of 3 bases from V and 7 bases from J, the junction contained 8 bases not matched to a gene. The CDR3 is 16 amino acids. Looked up from germline, CDR1 is WSHSY and CDR2 is SAAADI. DNA for the CDR3: TGCGCCAGCAGTGATCGTAGCGGGGGGCCATACGGGGAGCTGTTTTTT. Residues: CASSDRSGGPYGELFF.

The chain recombines TRBV9 with TRBJ2-3; D remains unclear. The CDR3 runs to 14 residues. Germline V gives CDR1 SGDLS, CDR2 YYNGEE. The V gene lost 4 bases and the J gene lost 1 base, with 10 bases spanning the gap. The CDR3 sequence: CASSPGWGTDTQYF. The CDR3 DNA reads TGTGCCAGCAGCCCCGGATGGGGCACAGATACGCAGTATTTT.

V usage is TRBV5-1 and J usage is TRBJ2-1; a weak D match, TRBD1 (6 bases). Between the trimmed V and J ends, which lost 1 base and 4 bases, there was a span of 15 bases. Germline-derived CDR1 and CDR2 are SGHRS and YFSETQ. The CDR3 has 16 residues. DNA for the CDR3: TGCGCCAGCAGCTTGCAACAGGGAACGGGGTACAATGAGCAGTTCTTC. This translates into CASSLQQGTGYNEQFF.

The rearrangement uses TRBV11-2 and TRBJ1-5; perhaps TRBD1 as D (5 bases). Germline assignment: CDR1 SGHAT and CDR2 FQNNGV. The CDR3 contains 14 residues. V lost 4 bases, J lost 4 bases, and 11 bases lay in between. CDR3 nucleotides: TGTGCCAGCAGCTCTGGGGGGGGGAATCAGCCCCAGCATTTT. Translation gives CASSSGGGNQPQHF.

The rearrangement links TRBV7-3 to TRBJ2-1; 7 positions match TRBD1. The CDR3 is 15 residues long. Trimming cost V 5 bases and J 6 bases; bases outside gene matches: 10. Germline CDR1 SGHTA, CDR2 FQGTGA. CDR3 bases: TGTGCCAGCAGCCTTGGACAGGCCGGTTCCAATGAGCAGTTCTTC. Its protein is CASSLGQAGSNEQFF.

This chain links TRBV2 with TRBJ2-1, with TRBD2 matching 7 bases. The CDR3 has 15 amino acids. Germline assignment: CDR1 SNHLY and CDR2 FYNNEI. Trimming removed 4 bases from V and 3 bases from J; junction bases left unmatched: 6. The DNA of the CDR3 is TGTGCCAGCAGTGCACTAGCGCGAAGCTACAATGAGCAGTTCTTC. Its protein product is CASSALARSYNEQFF.

The chain carries TRBV11-3 and TRBJ2-7, with no clear D. Per germline, CDR1 SGHNT and CDR2 YENEEA. Between the trimmed V and J ends, which lost 5 bases and 5 bases, there was a span of 13 bases. This CDR3 contains 13 residues. The CDR3 nucleotides are TGTGCCAGCAGCCATGGCGACCGGAACGAGCAGTACTTC. It translates to CASSHGDRNEQYF. The variable domain in full, completed from reference TRBV11-3 and TRBJ2-7, reads EAGVVQSPRYKIIEKKQPVAFWCNPISGHNTLYWYLQNLGQGPELLIRYENEEAVDDSQLPKDRFSAERLKGVDSTLKIQPAELGDSAVYLCASSHGDRNEQYFGPGTRLTVT.

This clone was seen a handful of times. J is TRBJ1-2 and V is TRBV30; D is unclear. CDR1 and CDR2 from the germline V gene are GTSNPN and SVGIG (reference sequence). Trimming removed 0 bases from V and 6 bases from J, with 8 bases in between. The CDR3 consists of 12 residues. The CDR3, as DNA: TGTGCCTGGAGTGTACGAGCAGATGGCTACACCTTC. Translation gives CAWSVRADGYTF.

This chain uses TRBV6-5 with TRBJ2-6; D is undetermined. Germline CDR1 is MNHEY and CDR2 is SVGAGI. The ends were cut back, 7 bases at V and 4 bases at J, with 11 bases in the middle. The CDR3 spans 14 residues. The CDR3 nucleotides are TGTGCCAGCACCTACGCTGGAGGGGCCAACGTCCTGACTTTC. Encoded protein: CASTYAGGANVLTF.

V gene TRBV6-4 combines with J gene TRBJ2-7; 7 nucleotides align to TRBD1. The germline CDR1 and CDR2 sequences are MRHNA and SNTAGT. The V and J ends lost 9 bases and 6 bases, in that order; junction bases with no gene match: 17. The CDR3 runs to 15 residues. As DNA, the CDR3 is TGTGCCAGTCGGAACCGGGACAGAGATAAGGGCGAGCAGTACTTC. This gives the protein CASRNRDRDKGEQYF.

CDR3: CAISGTGRSYEQYF. The CDR3 nucleotides read TGTGCCATCAGTGGGACAGGTCGCTCCTACGAGCAGTACTTC. The gene calls are TRBV10-3 and TRBJ2-7; TRBD1 matches 7 bases. Per germline, CDR1 ENHRY and CDR2 SYGVKD. Trimming cost V 4 bases and J 0 bases; bases outside gene matches: 3. The CDR3 is made up of 14 amino acids.